These 22 T cell receptor beta chains came from one sample sequenced in a study of T cells in Graves' hyperthyroidism and ophthalmopathy. TCR beta CDR3 regions were amplified from RNA transcripts. Carried out on the TCR CDR3, a first-round RT-PCR used the HTBI primer set. TCRdb called the multiplex PCR reads again in MiXCR, with one record for every CDR3 protein. The data contain approximately 400,000 distinct CDR3 sequences, roughly 13% of them seen just once; the ten biggest clones take up around 20%. Sequenced sample: blood. The receptors derive from a man aged 25 to 40 with Graves' hyperthyroidism that later progressed to Graves' ophthalmopathy.

This clonotype appeared many times. The chain recombines TRBV11-2 with TRBJ1-1, with no clear D. Germline assignment: CDR1 SGHAT and CDR2 FQNNGV. The CDR3 is 13 amino acids. V was pared by 3 bases and J by 1 base, with 6 bases between. CDR3 residues: CASSFHRNTEAFF. CDR3 DNA: TGTGCCAGCAGCTTCCACAGGAACACTGAAGCTTTCTTT.

The chain uses TRBV10-3 and TRBJ2-7; 7 nucleotides align to TRBD1. CDR3 length: 12 amino acids. Per germline, CDR1 ENHRY and CDR2 SYGVKD. Trimming took 7 bases from V and 7 from J; bases not matched to a gene: 7. CDR3 DNA sequence: TGTGCCATCACCGACAGGGTTGGTGAGCAGTACTTC. Its translation: CAITDRVGEQYF.

This clonotype was observed at least ten times. The rearrangement links TRBV28 to TRBJ1-5, with D uncertain. Trimming took off 5 bases at V and 0 bases at J, with 14 bases between the two ends. Per germline, CDR1 MDHEN and CDR2 SYDVKM. CDR3 length: 16 amino acids. The DNA for the CDR3 is TGTGCCAGCAGTCCCCCGATCATTTATAGCAATCAGCCCCAGCATTTT. Translation gives CASSPPIIYSNQPQHF. The variable domain in full, completed from reference TRBV28 and TRBJ1-5, reads DVKVTQSSRYLVKRTGEKVFLECVQDMDHENMFWYRQDPGLGLRLIYFSYDVKMKEKGDIPEGYSVSREKKERFSLILESASTNQTSMYLCASSPPIIYSNQPQHFGDGTRLSIL.

CDR3 bases: TGTGCCAGCAGTTACGGGGACAGGGGGTCCTACGAGCAGTACTTC. Its translation: CASSYGDRGSYEQYF. The chain recombines TRBV6-2 or TRBV6-3 with TRBJ2-7, with 11 bases matching TRBD1. CDR1 MNHEY and CDR2 SVGEGT come from the germline V gene. V gave up 2 bases and J gave up 1 base; unmatched junction bases: 1. This CDR3 contains 15 residues.

The rearrangement uses TRBV5-4 and TRBJ1-2; a weak D match, TRBD1 (5 bases). Deletions cut 4 bases from V and 4 bases from J, with 23 bases between. Germline V CDR1 and CDR2: SGHNT, YYREEE (reference sequence). The length of the CDR3 is 17 residues. Here the CDR3 DNA reads TGTGCCAGCAGCCAGAGGAGCTTGGGGGGGAGAGGCTATGGCTACACCTTC. Amino acids: CASSQRSLGGRGYGYTF.

Many counts were recorded for this clonotype. V gene TRBV11-3 combines with J gene TRBJ1-1, with 9 bases fitting TRBD1. The CDR3 loop spans 14 amino acids. V lost 6 bases, J lost 0 bases, and 2 bases stayed unmatched. The germline V gene encodes CDR1 SGHNT and CDR2 YENEEA. The CDR3 is CASRQGAMNTEAFF. CDR3 coding DNA: TGTGCCAGCAGACAGGGGGCGATGAACACTGAAGCTTTCTTT.

The V gene is TRBV10-3, the J gene TRBJ2-3; 10 positions agree with TRBD1. CDR3 length: 14 amino acids. The V and J ends lost 6 bases and 4 bases, in that order; junction bases with no gene match: 4. In germline, CDR1 is ENHRY, CDR2 SYGVKD. For the CDR3, the DNA is TGTGCCATCAGACACGGACAGGGGGCAGATACGCAGTATTTT. This translates into CAIRHGQGADTQYF.

The CDR3 sequence: CAWSRTWGRDEAFF. For the CDR3, the DNA is TGTGCCTGGAGTCGTACTTGGGGACGGGATGAAGCTTTCTTT. This chain uses TRBV30 with TRBJ1-1; perhaps TRBD1 as D (5 bases). V gave up 2 bases and J gave up 7 bases, with 17 bases separating them. CDR1 GTSNPN and CDR2 SVGIG come from the germline V gene (reference sequence). The CDR3 has 14 residues. The full variable domain, in which reference TRBV30 and TRBJ1-1 provide the parts outside the CDR3, is SQTIHQWPATLVQPVGSPLSLECTVEGTSNPNLYWYRQAAGRGLQLLFYSVGIGQISSEVPQNLSASRPQDRQFILSSKKLLLSDSGFYLCAWSRTWGRDEAFFGQGTRLTVV.

In its sample, this clonotype was seen many times. The V call is TRBV6-1, the J call TRBJ1-5; the match to TRBD1 covers 10 bases. J lost 6 bases, V lost 3 bases, and 5 bases had no gene match. Germline values: CDR1 MNHNS, CDR2 SASEGT. The CDR3 contains 15 residues. The CDR3 loop is CASSERDRGTQPQHF. CDR3 nucleotide sequence: TGTGCCAGCAGTGAGCGGGACAGGGGTACTCAGCCCCAGCATTTT.

This clonotype has a count of ten or more. This rearrangement joins TRBV4-1 to TRBJ1-2, with D unresolved. CDR3 length: 15 amino acids. V was cut by 0 bases and J by 4 bases, with 12 bases left in between. Germline V gene data show CDR1 as MGHRA and CDR2 as YSYEKL. In DNA form, the CDR3 reads TGCGCCAGCAGCCAAGATGGGAGCTCAGGCTATGGCTACACCTTC. It encodes CASSQDGSSGYGYTF.

This clonotype was observed at least ten times. DNA of the CDR3: TGTGCCAGCAGCCGACGCGGGGAGGGGGACACTGAAGCTTTCTTT. Its translation is CASSRRGEGDTEAFF. This chain uses TRBV14 with TRBJ1-1, with TRBD1 as a possible D gene (6 bases). The CDR3 length is 15 residues. Trimming left V 4 bases short and J 3 bases short, with 15 bases between. Per the germline V gene, CDR1 is SGHDN and CDR2 is FVKESK.

This clonotype was counted between two and nine times. The chain recombines TRBV12-3 or TRBV12-4 with TRBJ1-6; maybe TRBD1 (5 bases). Between the trimmed V and J ends, which lost 6 bases and 7 bases, there was a span of 19 bases. The length of the CDR3 is 16 residues. This CDR3 is CASSREGSPGNSPLHF. The CDR3 nucleotides read TGTGCCAGCAGCCGAGAGGGGAGTCCAGGGAATTCACCCCTCCACTTT.

This clonotype was detected a few times. The genes are TRBV7-8 and TRBJ2-5; 13 bases are a match to TRBD2. V lost 5 bases, J lost 0 bases, and 9 bases stayed unmatched. This CDR3 is 18 amino acids long. Germline V gene sequence: CDR1 SGHVS, CDR2 FQNEAQ. The CDR3 spells CASSGGLAGAPYQETQYF. DNA of the CDR3: TGTGCCAGCAGCGGTGGACTAGCGGGGGCCCCGTACCAAGAGACCCAGTACTTC.

This clonotype has a count of ten or more. This may be a read error, as it is one base from a much larger clone. V usage is TRBV11-2 and J usage is TRBJ1-2; possibly TRBD1 for D (6 bases). V dropped 5 bases and J dropped 4 bases, with 11 bases sitting between them. The CDR3 loop spans 13 amino acids. From germline, CDR1 is SGHAT and CDR2 FQNNGV. The CDR3 loop is CASSPGTPYGYTF. CDR3 DNA: TGTGCCAGCAGCCCCGGGACACCCTATGGCTACACCTTC.

In its sample, this clonotype was seen many times. V is TRBV28 and J is TRBJ2-7, with 11 bases identical to TRBD1. The CDR3 loop spans 16 amino acids. V shed 8 bases and J 5 bases; nucleotides not matched to a gene: 14. In germline, CDR1 is MDHEN, CDR2 SYDVKM. CDR3 amino acids: CASGHLPGQGAHEQYF. The CDR3 DNA sequence: TGTGCCAGCGGTCACCTCCCCGGACAGGGGGCCCACGAGCAGTACTTC.

The chain joins TRBV6-1 to TRBJ2-3; 9 bases line up with TRBD2. CDR1 and CDR2 from the germline V gene are MNHNS and SASEGT. Germline trimming cut 5 bases from V and 0 bases from J; bases unmatched to any gene: 3. The CDR3 runs 15 residues. In DNA form, the CDR3 reads TGTGCCAGCAGTACCGGGACTAGCAGCACAGATACGCAGTATTTT. Translation gives CASSTGTSSTDTQYF.

The chain carries TRBV6-1 and TRBJ1-4; D might be TRBD1 (6 bases). CDR3 length: 14 residues. Germline V CDR1 and CDR2: MNHNS, SASEGT. V gave up 7 bases and J gave up 6 bases, with 15 bases separating them. Here the CDR3 reads CASIDGGQYEKLFF. The CDR3 nucleotides are TGTGCCAGCATTGACGGGGGGCAGTATGAAAAACTGTTTTTT.

This clonotype was picked up many times. The chain's CDR3 is CASSFSRVPYEQYF. The CDR3 DNA reads TGTGCCAGCAGTTTTAGCCGGGTACCTTACGAGCAGTACTTC. V usage is TRBV12-3 or TRBV12-4 and J usage is TRBJ2-7; D is undetermined. V was trimmed by 3 bases and J by 4 bases, leaving 13 bases between them. The CDR3 has 14 residues.

The chain combines TRBV3-1 with TRBJ1-5; a possible D gene is TRBD1 (6 bases). The CDR3 is 15 residues long. Germline assignment: CDR1 LGHDT and CDR2 YNNKEL (reference sequence). Between the trimmed V and J ends, which lost 5 bases and 5 bases, there was a span of 16 bases. CDR3 protein: CASSKVGRGDQPQHF. As DNA, the CDR3 is TGTGCCAGCAGCAAAGTCGGCAGGGGCGATCAGCCCCAGCATTTT.

Turning to this clonotype: Since a much larger clone is just one base distant, this may be a read error. V gene TRBV28 combines with J gene TRBJ2-1; 7 nucleotides align to TRBD1. Germline V gene data show CDR1 as MDHEN and CDR2 as SYDVKM. This CDR3 comprises 12 residues. Losses at the gene ends were 5 bases for V and 10 bases for J; bases not matched to a gene: 5. Here the CDR3 reads CASSPTGEEQFF. In DNA form, the CDR3 reads TGTGCCAGCAGTCCAACAGGGGAAGAGCAGTTCTTC.

The CDR3 coding sequence is TGTGCCAGCAGTTTAGATGAAAGGGCAGGGACGGGGTATTTT. Translated, it gives CASSLDERAGTGYF. V usage is TRBV12-3 or TRBV12-4 and J usage is TRBJ2-3; the D gene could be TRBD1 or TRBD2 (5 bases each). Trimming removed 1 base from V and 14 bases from J, with 19 bases in between. The CDR3 covers 14 residues.

V gene TRBV20-1 combines with J gene TRBJ2-1; D call uncertain. V lost 7 bases to trimming and J lost 0 bases, with 10 bases between them. Looked up from germline, CDR1 is DFQATT and CDR2 is SNEGSKA (reference sequence). CDR3 size: 13 residues. The CDR3 nucleotides are TGCAGTGTCAGACCGAGCTCCTACAATGAGCAGTTCTTC. This encodes CSVRPSSYNEQFF.